These T cell receptor beta chains were read from a single sample in a study of T cells in Graves' hyperthyroidism and ophthalmopathy. TCRdb re-analysed the multiplex PCR reads in MiXCR, keeping a single row per CDR3 protein. The sample records 250,000 to 300,000 distinct CDR3 sequences, around 15% being singletons. Sequencing used blood. These receptor sequences come from an older woman with Graves' ophthalmopathy. The CDR3 runs from the conserved cysteine through the conserved F or W. A D gene is named only where the DNA matches it firmly. Rows may omit the clone size; those that give it use once, few, many or a size class.

v_gene,d_gene,abundance,CDR3aa
TRBV14,-,-,CASSQGASEYNEQFF
TRBV2,-,many,CASRLAGAQYDEQFF
TRBV15,-,few,CATSSPGETQYF
TRBV4-1,-,-,CASSQGAEYTGELFF
TRBV30,-,-,CAWRAGSVETQYF
TRBV24-1,TRBD2,-,CATSDPGTSGISGANVLTF
TRBV7-8,TRBD2,-,CASSLAILAGGMDTQYF
TRBV28,TRBD1,few,CASRWGTANEKLFF
TRBV9,-,-,CASSARTSTGELFF
TRBV24-1,-,few,CATSDLRFGSTDTQYF
TRBV18,TRBD2,-,CASSPWTSGIDTQYF
TRBV20-1,-,many,CSASHPVSREQYF
TRBV7-2,TRBD1,-,CASSRQGAFSGNTIYF
TRBV5-4,TRBD1,-,CASSVFGQEFLNEQFF
TRBV2,-,many,CASSELQVYQETQYF
TRBV29-1,TRBD1,many,CSVEGGTGANEQFF
TRBV11-2,-,many,CASRGAEQFF
TRBV7-2,-,many,CASSFDINTGELFF
TRBV10-3,-,many,CAISEVYADTQYF
TRBV7-2,-,many,CASSLNGGDNTGELFF
TRBV3-1,-,-,CASSQRQTNSPLHF
TRBV2,TRBD1,-,CASSTTQGDTEAFF
TRBV4-3,TRBD2,few,CASSQDRTSVDEQFF
TRBV10-3,TRBD2,many,CAISGGTSGRAKYEQYF
TRBV5-1,-,many,CASSQGPSGSTDTQYF
TRBV5-1,-,-,CASSLDSNYNSPLHF
TRBV28,TRBD1,many,CASSQGALPIQQYF
TRBV6-2/TRBV6-3,-,many,CASWRVAGLNTGELFF
TRBV12-3/TRBV12-4,-,many,CASSFVGIGYEQYF
TRBV12-3/TRBV12-4,-,many,CASSLGFNTEAFF
TRBV7-2,-,many,CASSPGGRDHGYTF
TRBV20-1,-,many,CSATPVQLMNTEAFF
TRBV6-1,-,many,CASSQQVSGNTIYF
TRBV7-6,-,-,CASSLGAGRNTEAFF
TRBV7-2,-,few,CASSLDETLNTGELFF
TRBV28,-,-,CASSATTYEQYF
TRBV7-9,TRBD2,many,CASSLGLAGEDEQFF
TRBV12-5,-,many,CASGFGELTEAFF
TRBV7-8,TRBD1,-,CASSLPIRQGNIQYF
TRBV7-9,-,many,CASSFSTVGGNEQYF
TRBV11-2,-,many,CASSLAGDAGHNEQFF
TRBV7-2,-,-,CASSRGGGYNEQFF
TRBV13,-,many,CASSARNAAGNTIYF
TRBV19,-,-,CASTPRGSPFGGGYTF
TRBV5-1,TRBD1,many,CASSLATSTGEGEQYF
TRBV4-1,TRBD2,-,CASSHSSGERETQYF
TRBV7-9,TRBD2,-,CASTTERGRGVPTYNEQFF
TRBV28,TRBD1,many,CASSRGRDNYGYTF
TRBV4-1,TRBD1,few,CASSPRTGGNYGYTF
TRBV10-2,-,many,CATKEGTEAFF
TRBV5-1,-,-,CASRAGSQETQYF